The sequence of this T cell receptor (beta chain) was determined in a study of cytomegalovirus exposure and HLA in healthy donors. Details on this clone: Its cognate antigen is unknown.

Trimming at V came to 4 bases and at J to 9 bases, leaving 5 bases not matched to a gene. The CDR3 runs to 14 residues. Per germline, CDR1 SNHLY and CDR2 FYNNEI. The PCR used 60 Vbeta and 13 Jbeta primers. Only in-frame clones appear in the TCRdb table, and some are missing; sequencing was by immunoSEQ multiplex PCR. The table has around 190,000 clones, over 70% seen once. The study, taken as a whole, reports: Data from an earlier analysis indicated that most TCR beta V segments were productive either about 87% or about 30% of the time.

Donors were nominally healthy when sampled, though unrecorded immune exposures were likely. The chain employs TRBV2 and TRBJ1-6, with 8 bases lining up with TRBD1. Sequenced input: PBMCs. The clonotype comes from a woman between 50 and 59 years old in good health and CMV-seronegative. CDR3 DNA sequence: TGTGCCAGCAGTGTTGGACAGGGATCTTCACCCCTCCACTTT. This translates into CASSVGQGSSPLHF. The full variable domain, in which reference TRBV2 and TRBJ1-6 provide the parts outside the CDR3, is EPEVTQTPSHQVTQMGQEVILRCVPISNHLYFYWYRQILGQKVEFLVSFYNNEISEKSEIFDDQFSVERPDGSNFTLKIRSTKLEDSAMYFCASSVGQGSSPLHFGNGTRLTVT.